The clone carrying this TCR beta chain was seen a handful of times. This sample is drawn from a study of spatial heterogeneity in lung cancer. Time point described: blood at routine non-recurrence follow-up after resection. TCRdb used MiXCR to reprocess the 5' RACE reads, holding one entry per CDR3 protein. The sample yields roughly 120,000 distinct CDR3 sequences, more than 10% seen once. The CDR3 has 15 residues. Trimming took 4 bases from V and 0 from J, leaving 11 bases between them. Germline-derived CDR1 and CDR2 are SGHRS and YFSETQ. The material sequenced was PBMCs, taken at follow-up. The chain joins TRBV5-1 to TRBJ1-3; tentative D call: TRBD1 (6 bases). The source of this sequence is a female donor with early-stage non-small cell lung cancer. The CDR3: CASSQGQTSGNTIYF. The CDR3 DNA reads TGCGCCAGCAGCCAAGGACAGACCTCTGGAAACACCATATATTTT.